The present TCR beta chain was sequenced within a study of cytomegalovirus exposure and HLA in healthy donors. Study conclusions and caveats: The study designated roughly 150 TCR beta chains cytomegalovirus-associated.

As concerns this clone: The antigen remains unidentified.

Method: immunoSEQ multiplex PCR; TCRdb's copy keeps in-frame clones and lacks some. The sample lists tens of thousands of clones; around 94% were seen once. V dropped 7 bases and J dropped 6 bases, with 6 bases sitting between them. The germline V gene encodes CDR1 MNHNS and CDR2 SASEGT. The CDR3 spans 10 residues. The sample was PBMCs. This receptor was identified in a woman aged 18-29 years in good health and CMV-seropositive. The genes are TRBV6-1 and TRBJ1-1; D is undetermined. The DNA of the CDR3 is TGTGCCAGCAAGAGGTCTGAAGCTTTCTTT. Amino acids: CASKRSEAFF.